The TCR beta chain under discussion was sequenced for a study of T cell changes during pregnancy in multiple sclerosis. V lost 0 bases to trimming and J lost 2 bases, with 7 bases between them. This CDR3 is built from 15 residues. From germline, CDR1 is LGHNA and CDR2 YNFKEQ. The table came from immunoSEQ multiplex PCR; TCRdb's copy has only in-frame clones and leaves some out. The repertoire holds 50,000 to 60,000 clones, around 92% seen once, with about 0.15% in the top ten. The TCR sequence derives from a female donor in good health, enrolled as a control in a pregnancy study. The material sequenced was CD4+ T cells from peripheral blood mononuclear cells, taken after pregnancy. This chain joins TRBV4-2 and TRBJ2-2, with D perhaps TRBD2 (5 bases). DNA of the CDR3: TGTGCCAGCAGCCAAGATGGAGGAAACACCGGGGAGCTGTTTTTT. Residues: CASSQDGGNTGELFF.